The source of this T cell receptor (beta chain) is a study of response to subunit inactivated influenza vaccine. Findings of the study overall: Authors suggested seasonal influenza vaccinations each recruit few new T cells.

Germline V gene sequence: CDR1 SGHTA, CDR2 FQGNSA. V lost 1 base to trimming and J lost 3 bases; unmatched junction nucleotides: 2. This CDR3 has 14 residues. MiXCR, run by TCRdb on the RT-PCR reads, gives a single entry per CDR3 protein. Among 450,000 to 500,000 distinct CDR3 sequences listed, 10% to 11% were seen once. This clonotype was recorded at least ten times. Its antigen is not known. The J gene is TRBJ2-7, the V gene TRBV7-2, with TRBD1 matching 8 bases. The sample in question was PBMCs from blood, obtained 40 to 50 days after vaccination. The origin of this receptor is a man in his forties or fifties who received an inactivated influenza vaccine. DNA for the CDR3: TGTGCCAGCAGCTTAGAACAGGGGGTCTACGAGCAGTACTTC. It specifies CASSLEQGVYEQYF.